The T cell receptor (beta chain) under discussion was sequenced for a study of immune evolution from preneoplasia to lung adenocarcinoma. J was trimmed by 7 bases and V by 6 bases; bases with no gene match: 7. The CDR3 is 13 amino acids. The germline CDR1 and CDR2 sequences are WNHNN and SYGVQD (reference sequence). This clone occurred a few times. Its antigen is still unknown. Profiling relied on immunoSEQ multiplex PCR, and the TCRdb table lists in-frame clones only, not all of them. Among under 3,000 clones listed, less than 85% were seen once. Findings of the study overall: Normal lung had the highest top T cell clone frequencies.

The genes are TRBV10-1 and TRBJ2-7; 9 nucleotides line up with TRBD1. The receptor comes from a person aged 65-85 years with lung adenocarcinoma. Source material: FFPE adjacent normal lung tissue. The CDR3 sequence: CASRDRGRMEQYF. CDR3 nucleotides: TGCGCCAGCAGAGACAGGGGGAGGATGGAGCAGTACTTC.